The 29 T cell receptor beta chains below come from one sample, sequenced in a study of identical twins. In TCRdb, the 5' RACE reads were re-called with MiXCR into one record per CDR3 protein. Among about 200,000 distinct CDR3 sequences, over 9.5% were seen once, and the ten largest hold about a tenth. The sample consisted of memory T cells sorted from blood. The source is a man between 45 and 60 years old in good health.

Ten or more counts support this clonotype. The rearrangement uses TRBV10-3 and TRBJ2-1; 11 bases match TRBD2. V shed 5 bases and J 7 bases; nucleotides not matched to a gene: 4. The CDR3 totals 14 residues. Germline V CDR1 and CDR2: ENHRY, SYGVKD. CDR3 bases: TGTGCCATCAGTCCGGGACTAGCGGTTAATGAGCAGTTCTTC. It is translated as CAISPGLAVNEQFF.

This clonotype appeared many times. V usage is TRBV6-5 and J usage is TRBJ2-3; 7 nucleotides line up with TRBD1. This CDR3 is built from 14 residues. Germline CDR1 is MNHEY and CDR2 is SVGAGI. V gave up 2 bases and J gave up 3 bases; unmatched junction bases: 2. CDR3: CASSYEGATDTQYF. The CDR3 DNA is TGTGCCAGCAGTTACGAGGGGGCAACAGATACGCAGTATTTT.

This clonotype was found many times. The V call is TRBV20-1, the J call TRBJ2-7; D not resolved. Germline values: CDR1 DFQATT, CDR2 SNEGSKA (reference sequence). The germline V and J ends were trimmed by 6 bases and 7 bases, with 19 bases remaining between them. This CDR3 is built from 13 residues. CDR3 DNA sequence: TGCAGTGCCCCTCGGACCGGTCGTTTGGAGCAGTACTTC. This encodes CSAPRTGRLEQYF.

The chain recombines TRBV28 with TRBJ2-5; TRBD2 agrees at 9 bases. Per germline, CDR1 MDHEN and CDR2 SYDVKM. The trim removed 7 bases at V and 7 bases at J, leaving 13 bases unmatched. There are 15 residues in the CDR3. The CDR3 reads CASTAAGGPIGTQYF. CDR3 DNA sequence: TGTGCCAGCACGGCTGCGGGAGGGCCCATTGGGACCCAGTACTTC.

The chain has TRBV20-1 and TRBJ2-3, with D unresolved. V was pared by 0 bases and J by 1 base, with 8 bases between. Germline values: CDR1 DFQATT, CDR2 SNEGSKA (reference sequence). The CDR3 is 14 amino acids. In DNA form, the CDR3 reads TGCAGTGCTAGAGACGAAGGCCGCACAGATACGCAGTATTTT. Translating gives CSARDEGRTDTQYF.

This clonotype was seen repeatedly, ten times or more. This chain links TRBV6-6 with TRBJ2-2; TRBD2 is a possible D gene (5 bases). Germline V CDR1 and CDR2: MNHNY, SVGAGI (reference sequence). The CDR3 runs 13 residues. Trimming cost V 5 bases and J 5 bases, with 9 bases left between them. The CDR3 nucleotides are TGTGCCAGCAGTCGGGATCGTACCGGGGAGCTGTTTTTT. Protein sequence: CASSRDRTGELFF.

The chain is built from TRBV20-1 and TRBJ2-4; 7 nucleotides match TRBD1. Germline V gene data show CDR1 as DFQATT and CDR2 as SNEGSKA (reference sequence). CDR3 length: 12 residues. The CDR3 is CSGTVPKNIQYF. CDR3 bases: TGCAGCGGGACAGTACCCAAAAACATTCAGTACTTC.

The V and J genes are TRBV7-8 and TRBJ2-5; possible D gene TRBD2, 6 bases. CDR1 SGHVS and CDR2 FQNEAQ come from the germline V gene. Trimming stripped 2 bases from V and 2 bases from J, with 12 bases between. CDR3 length: 15 amino acids. The CDR3 DNA follows: TGTGCCAGCAGCTTAACGGGGACTCTGCAAGAGACCCAGTACTTC. It yields the protein CASSLTGTLQETQYF.

The table lists this clonotype with many counts. This chain uses TRBV7-7 with TRBJ2-5; 7 bases are a match to TRBD1. The CDR3 sequence is 13 residues long. Germline CDR1 SSHAT, CDR2 FNYEAQ (reference sequence). With 3 bases clipped from V and 3 bases from J, the junction kept 1 base outside the gene matches. The CDR3 is CASSFGTEETQYF. In DNA form, the CDR3 reads TGTGCCAGCAGCTTCGGGACAGAAGAGACCCAGTACTTC.

This clonotype came up many times. The V and J genes are TRBV27 and TRBJ1-5, with D hard to call. Trimming removed 5 bases at V and 2 bases at J, with 13 bases between. The CDR3 is made up of 15 amino acids. Germline CDR1 is MNHEY and CDR2 is SMNVEV (reference sequence). The CDR3 here is CASSPKNLRNQPQHF. CDR3 nucleotides: TGTGCCAGCAGTCCAAAGAACTTACGCAATCAGCCCCAGCATTTT.

This clonotype was seen a handful of times. This chain joins TRBV6-2 or TRBV6-3 and TRBJ2-3, with 14 positions matching TRBD2. The germline CDR1 and CDR2 sequences are MNHEY and SVGEGT. The CDR3 consists of 17 residues. Losses at the gene ends were 6 bases for V and 0 bases for J; bases not matched to a gene: 5. The CDR3, as DNA: TGTGCCAGCAGAAGCGGACTAGCGGGAGGCAGCACAGATACGCAGTATTTT. It encodes CASRSGLAGGSTDTQYF.

The chain has TRBV5-6 and TRBJ1-2; 7 bases fit TRBD1. CDR3 length: 13 amino acids. CDR1 is SGHDT, CDR2 YYEEEE, per germline. The V gene end was trimmed by 4 bases and the J gene end by 6 bases; junction bases not matched to a gene: 6. CDR3 sequence (DNA): TGTGCCAGCAGCCCGGGGACAGAGAATGGCTACACCTTC. It encodes CASSPGTENGYTF.

The chain combines TRBV9 with TRBJ2-5, with 11 bases matching TRBD2. Germline V CDR1 and CDR2: SGDLS, YYNGEE. The V and J ends lost 4 bases and 5 bases, in that order; junction bases with no gene match: 7. CDR3 length: 15 amino acids. CDR3 residues: CASSPIAGGIETQYF. The CDR3, as DNA: TGTGCCAGCAGCCCAATAGCGGGAGGGATCGAGACCCAGTACTTC. Drawing the rest from reference TRBV9 and TRBJ2-5, the complete variable domain is DSGVTQTPKHLITATGQRVTLRCSPRSGDLSVYWYQQSLDQGLQFLIQYYNGEERAKGNILERFSAQQFPDLHSELNLSSLELGDSALYFCASSPIAGGIETQYFGPGTRLLVL.

The chain is built from TRBV7-8 and TRBJ2-3; tentative D call: TRBD2 (7 bases). V dropped 1 base and J dropped 5 bases, with 16 bases sitting between them. Per the germline V gene, CDR1 is SGHVS and CDR2 is FQNEAQ. This CDR3 has 16 residues. In nucleotides, the CDR3 is TGTGCCAGCAGCTTAGTTGGCGGGGGCGTGGGAGATACGCAGTATTTT. This sequence encodes CASSLVGGGVGDTQYF.

J is TRBJ2-1 and V is TRBV6-1; D gene uncertain. CDR3 length: 13 residues. V lost 6 bases to trimming and J lost 3 bases, with 9 bases between them. Germline lookup yields CDR1 MNHNS and CDR2 SASEGT. In DNA form, the CDR3 reads TGTGCCAGCAGAGGAATCGGCTACAATGAGCAGTTCTTC. This encodes CASRGIGYNEQFF.

The table lists this clonotype with many counts. CDR3 sequence: CASRQGIMRHEQFF. DNA of the CDR3: TGTGCCAGCAGGCAGGGGATAATGAGACATGAGCAGTTCTTC. The chain uses TRBV11-2 and TRBJ2-1; weak D call: TRBD1 (6 bases). The length of the CDR3 is 14 residues. Germline V gene lookup returns CDR1 SGHAT and CDR2 FQNNGV. V shed 6 bases and J shed 8 bases, with 17 bases lying between them.

The chain links TRBV15 to TRBJ2-7; 7 bases align to TRBD1. With V trimmed by 5 bases and J by 5 bases, 12 bases remained unmatched. CDR3 size: 15 residues. Per germline, CDR1 LNHNV and CDR2 YYDKDF (reference sequence). CDR3 bases: TGTGCCACCAGCTCTCGACAGGGTATTCGACACGAGCAGTACTTC. It specifies CATSSRQGIRHEQYF.

This clonotype has a count of ten or more. The chain links TRBV6-2 or TRBV6-3 to TRBJ1-6; a possible D gene is TRBD1 (6 bases). V dropped 11 bases and J dropped 8 bases, with 16 bases sitting between them. CDR1 is MNHEY and CDR2 is SVGEGT in the germline V gene. The CDR3 loop spans 13 amino acids. Written as DNA, the CDR3 is TGTGCCGGTAGACAGGCGGCGGATTCACCCCTCCACTTT. Its translation: CAGRQAADSPLHF.

This clonotype was detected a few times. The V and J genes are TRBV5-1 and TRBJ1-2; possible D gene TRBD1, 6 bases. Trimming cost V 7 bases and J 1 base, with 17 bases left between them. The CDR3 runs 15 residues. Germline V lookup: CDR1 SGHRS, CDR2 YFSETQ. The CDR3, as DNA: TGCGCCAGCGGCCATGGGGGGCTCTATAACTATGGCTACACCTTC. This codes for CASGHGGLYNYGYTF. The full variable domain, rest sourced from reference TRBV5-1 and TRBJ1-2, is KAGVTQTPRYLIKTRGQQVTLSCSPISGHRSVSWYQQTPGQGLQFLFEYFSETQRNKGNFPGRFSGRQFSNSRSEMNVSTLELGDSALYLCASGHGGLYNYGYTFGSGTRLTVV.

This clonotype has at least ten counts. V gene TRBV4-3 combines with J gene TRBJ1-1; 8 bases match TRBD1. Unmatched junction bases numbered 12, after V lost 0 bases and J lost 0 bases. Germline CDR1 is LGHNA and CDR2 is YSLEER. The CDR3 runs to 19 residues. CDR3 loop: CASSQDLGRPGGLNTEAFF. CDR3 sequence (DNA): TGCGCCAGCAGCCAAGATCTTGGTCGGCCAGGGGGCCTGAACACTGAAGCTTTCTTT.

This clonotype was counted many times. The J gene is TRBJ2-1, the V gene TRBV7-2, with D tentatively TRBD1 (5 bases). The germline gives CDR1 SGHTA, CDR2 FQGNSA. The V end was cut by 5 bases, the J end by 5 bases, with 13 bases between. The CDR3 extends over 14 amino acids. The CDR3 sequence: CASSLSRQNNEQFF. DNA of the CDR3: TGTGCCAGCAGCCTTTCCCGACAGAACAATGAGCAGTTCTTC.

The chain uses TRBV9 and TRBJ2-1; 12 bases agree with TRBD2. CDR1 and CDR2 from the germline V gene are SGDLS and YYNGEE. V lost 0 bases, J lost 9 bases, and 7 bases stayed unmatched. The length of the CDR3 is 16 residues. The CDR3 spells CASSVATSGRRGEQFF. CDR3 bases: TGTGCCAGCAGCGTAGCTACTAGCGGGAGGAGGGGTGAGCAGTTCTTC.

There are many counts of this clonotype. The gene calls are TRBV3-1 and TRBJ1-2; tentatively, D is TRBD1 (5 bases). Germline V gene lookup returns CDR1 LGHDT and CDR2 YNNKEL (reference sequence). Trimming cost V 4 bases and J 4 bases, with 10 bases left between them. The CDR3 loop spans 13 amino acids. CDR3 bases: TGTGCCAGCAGCCGGGGCGCCATCTATGGCTACACCTTC. Translation gives CASSRGAIYGYTF.

This clonotype was seen just once. The chain has TRBV29-1 and TRBJ2-1, with D hard to call. With 5 bases removed from V and 8 bases from J, the gap between germline ends came to 10 bases. Germline V gene sequence: CDR1 SQVTM, CDR2 ANQGSEA. The CDR3 is 11 amino acids. This CDR3 is CSVRSIDEQFF. In DNA form, the CDR3 reads TGCAGCGTTAGGAGTATCGATGAGCAGTTCTTC.

The table lists this clonotype with many counts. The chain is built from TRBV12-3 or TRBV12-4 and TRBJ2-1; 10 bases map to TRBD2. The CDR3 has 13 residues. Trimming removed 6 bases from V and 9 bases from J; junction bases left unmatched: 5. CDR3 amino acids: CASSFKREGEQFF. CDR3 sequence (DNA): TGTGCCAGCAGCTTTAAGCGGGAGGGTGAGCAGTTCTTC.

The chain carries TRBV29-1 and TRBJ2-3, with a tentative D call TRBD1 (6 bases). This CDR3 spans 19 amino acids. Germline V gene data show CDR1 as SQVTM and CDR2 as ANQGSEA. V was pared by 0 bases and J by 0 bases, with 22 bases between. CDR3 DNA: TGCAGCGTTGAAGAGCCCCCGGGACAAAGGCCTGCAAGCACAGATACGCAGTATTTT. This codes for CSVEEPPGQRPASTDTQYF.

Ten or more counts support this clonotype. V gene TRBV7-9 combines with J gene TRBJ2-1; 7 bases match TRBD1. Looked up from germline, CDR1 is SEHNR and CDR2 is FQNEAQ (reference sequence). The CDR3 runs 15 residues. Unmatched junction bases numbered 9, after V lost 5 bases and J lost 5 bases. The chain's CDR3 is CASSPFQGVDNEQFF. Written as DNA, the CDR3 is TGTGCCAGCAGCCCCTTTCAGGGGGTCGACAATGAGCAGTTCTTC.

The chain recombines TRBV7-6 with TRBJ2-5, with D tentatively TRBD1 (5 bases). CDR1 and CDR2 (germline): SGHVS, FNYEAQ. V lost 3 bases, J lost 4 bases, and 18 bases lay in between. The CDR3 runs to 16 residues. CDR3 sequence (DNA): TGTGCCAGCAGCTTTAGGGGCAGGACGACGGGAGAGACCCAGTACTTC. This codes for CASSFRGRTTGETQYF.

As to this clonotype: This could be a read error, since a much larger clone is one nucleotide away. V and J are TRBV10-3 and TRBJ2-1; D tentatively fits TRBD1 or TRBD2 (5 bases each). The CDR3 is 15 residues long. The V gene's germline CDR1 is ENHRY and CDR2 SYGVKD. The chain's CDR3 is CAISESRTRGNEQLF. The CDR3 coding sequence is TGTGCCATCAGTGAGTCGAGGACGAGGGGCAATGAGCAGTTGTTC.